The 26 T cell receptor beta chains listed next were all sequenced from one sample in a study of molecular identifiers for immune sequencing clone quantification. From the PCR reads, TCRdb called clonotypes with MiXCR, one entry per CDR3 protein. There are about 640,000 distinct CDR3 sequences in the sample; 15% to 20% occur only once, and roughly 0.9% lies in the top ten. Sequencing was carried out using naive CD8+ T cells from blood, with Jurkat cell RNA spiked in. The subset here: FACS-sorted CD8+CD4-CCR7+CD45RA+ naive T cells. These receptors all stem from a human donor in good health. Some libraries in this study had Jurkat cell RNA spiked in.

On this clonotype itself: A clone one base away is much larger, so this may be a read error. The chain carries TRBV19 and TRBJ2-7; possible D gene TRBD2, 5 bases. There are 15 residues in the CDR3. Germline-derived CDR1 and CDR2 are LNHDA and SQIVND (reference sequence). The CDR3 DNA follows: TGTGCCAGTAGTTCCCCCGACAAGGACTCCTACAAGCAGTACTTC. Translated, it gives CASSSPDKDSYKQYF.

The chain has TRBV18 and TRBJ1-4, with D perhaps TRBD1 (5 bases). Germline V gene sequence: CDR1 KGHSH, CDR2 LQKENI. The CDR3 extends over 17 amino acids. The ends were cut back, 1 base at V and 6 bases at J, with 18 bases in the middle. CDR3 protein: CASSPRVQLEGYEKLFF. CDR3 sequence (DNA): TGTGCCAGCTCACCACGTGTCCAACTCGAGGGGTATGAAAAACTGTTTTTT.

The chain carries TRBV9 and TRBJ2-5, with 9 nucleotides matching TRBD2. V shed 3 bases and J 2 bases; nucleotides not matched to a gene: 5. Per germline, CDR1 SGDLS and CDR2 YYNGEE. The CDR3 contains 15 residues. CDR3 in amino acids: CASSAVTSGQETQYF. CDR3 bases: TGTGCCAGCAGCGCGGTGACTAGCGGACAAGAGACCCAGTACTTC.

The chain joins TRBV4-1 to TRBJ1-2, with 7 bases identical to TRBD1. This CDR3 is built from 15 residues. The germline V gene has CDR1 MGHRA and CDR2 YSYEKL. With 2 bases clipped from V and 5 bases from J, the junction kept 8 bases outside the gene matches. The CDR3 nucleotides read TGCGCCAGCAGCCAACGCCACCAGGGGGTGTATGGCTACACCTTC. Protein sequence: CASSQRHQGVYGYTF.

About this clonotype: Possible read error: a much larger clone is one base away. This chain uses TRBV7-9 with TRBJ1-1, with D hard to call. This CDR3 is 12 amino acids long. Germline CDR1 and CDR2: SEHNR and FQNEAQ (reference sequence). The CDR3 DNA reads TGTGCCGGCAGCTTTTTCGACACTGAAGCTTTCTTT. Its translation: CAGSFFDTEAFF. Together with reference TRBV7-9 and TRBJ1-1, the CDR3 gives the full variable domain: DTGVSQNPRHKITKRGQNVTFRCDPISEHNRLYWYRQTLGQGPEFLTYFQNEAQLEKSRLLSDRFSAERPKGSFSTLEIQRTEQGDSAMYLCAGSFFDTEAFFGQGTRLTVV.

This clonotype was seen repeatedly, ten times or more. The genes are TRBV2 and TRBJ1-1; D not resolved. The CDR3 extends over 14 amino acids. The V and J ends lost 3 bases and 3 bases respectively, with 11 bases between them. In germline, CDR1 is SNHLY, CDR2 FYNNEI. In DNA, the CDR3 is TGTGCCAGCAGTGACCCGCGACGGGACACTGAAGCTTTCTTT. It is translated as CASSDPRRDTEAFF.

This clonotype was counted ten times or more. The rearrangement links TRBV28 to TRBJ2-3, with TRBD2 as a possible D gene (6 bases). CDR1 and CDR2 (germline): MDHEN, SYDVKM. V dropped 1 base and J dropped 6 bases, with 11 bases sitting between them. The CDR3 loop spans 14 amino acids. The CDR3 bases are TGTGCCAGCAGTTTATTGGGGGGTGAGGATACGCAGTATTTT. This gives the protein CASSLLGGEDTQYF.

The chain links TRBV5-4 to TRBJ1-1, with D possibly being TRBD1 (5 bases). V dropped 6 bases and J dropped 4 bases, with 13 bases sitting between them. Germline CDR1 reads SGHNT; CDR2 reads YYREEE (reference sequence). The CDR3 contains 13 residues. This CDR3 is CASTFFGGTEAFF. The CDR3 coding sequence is TGTGCCAGCACCTTTTTTGGGGGCACTGAAGCTTTCTTT.

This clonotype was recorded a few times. The CDR3 region is CASSIDNTISGANVLTF. The CDR3 bases are TGTGCCAGTAGTATAGATAACACTATCTCTGGGGCCAACGTCCTGACTTTC. The rearrangement links TRBV19 to TRBJ2-6; D not resolved. CDR1 and CDR2 from the germline V gene are LNHDA and SQIVND (reference sequence). The CDR3 has 17 amino acids. V gave up 0 bases and J gave up 0 bases, with 9 bases separating them.

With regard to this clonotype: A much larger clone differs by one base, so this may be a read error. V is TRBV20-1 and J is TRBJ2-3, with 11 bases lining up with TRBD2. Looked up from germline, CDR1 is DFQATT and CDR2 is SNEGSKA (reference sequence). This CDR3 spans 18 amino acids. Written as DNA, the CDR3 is TGCAGTGCTCCACCCGGGACTAGCGGCAATCCTAGCACAGGTACGCAGTATTTT. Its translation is CSAPPGTSGNPSTGTQYF.

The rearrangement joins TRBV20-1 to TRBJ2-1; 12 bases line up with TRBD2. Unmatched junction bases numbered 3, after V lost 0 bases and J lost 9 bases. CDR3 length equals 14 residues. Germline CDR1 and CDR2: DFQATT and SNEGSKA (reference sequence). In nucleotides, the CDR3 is TGCAGTGCTAGAGAGACGGGACTAGCGGGTGAGCAGTTCTTC. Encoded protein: CSARETGLAGEQFF.

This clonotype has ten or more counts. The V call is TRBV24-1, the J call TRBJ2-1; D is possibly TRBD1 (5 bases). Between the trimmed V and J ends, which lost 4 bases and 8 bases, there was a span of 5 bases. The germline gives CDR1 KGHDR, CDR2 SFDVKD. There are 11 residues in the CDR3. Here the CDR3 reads CATSEQDEQFF. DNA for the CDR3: TGTGCCACCAGTGAACAGGATGAGCAGTTCTTC.

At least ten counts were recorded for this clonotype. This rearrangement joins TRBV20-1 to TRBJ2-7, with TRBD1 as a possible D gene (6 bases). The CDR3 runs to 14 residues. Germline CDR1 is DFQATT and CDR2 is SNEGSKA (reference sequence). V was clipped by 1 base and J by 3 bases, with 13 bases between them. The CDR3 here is CSARVPQGGYEQYF. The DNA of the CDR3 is TGCAGTGCTAGAGTTCCACAGGGTGGCTACGAGCAGTACTTC.

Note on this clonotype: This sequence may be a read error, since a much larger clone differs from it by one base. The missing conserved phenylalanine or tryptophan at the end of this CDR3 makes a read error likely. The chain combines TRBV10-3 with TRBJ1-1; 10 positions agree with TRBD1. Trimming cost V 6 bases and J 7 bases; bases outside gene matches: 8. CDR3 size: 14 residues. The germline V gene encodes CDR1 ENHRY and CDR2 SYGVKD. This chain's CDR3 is CAIRETGGNDEAFS. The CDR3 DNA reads TGTGCCATCAGGGAGACAGGGGGCAATGATGAAGCTTTCTCT.

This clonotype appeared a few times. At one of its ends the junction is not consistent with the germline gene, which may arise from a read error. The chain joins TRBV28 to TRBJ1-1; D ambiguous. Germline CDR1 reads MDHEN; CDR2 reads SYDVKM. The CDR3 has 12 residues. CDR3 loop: CASSLSALEALF. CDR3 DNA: TGTGCCAGCAGTTTATCGGCACTTGAAGCTCTCTTT.

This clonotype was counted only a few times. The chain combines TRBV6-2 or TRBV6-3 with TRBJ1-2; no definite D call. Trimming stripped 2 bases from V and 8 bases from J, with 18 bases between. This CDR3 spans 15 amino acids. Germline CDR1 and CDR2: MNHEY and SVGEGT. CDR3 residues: CASSYHRTALEGYTF. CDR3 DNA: TGTGCCAGCAGTTACCACCGGACGGCCCTTGAGGGCTACACCTTC.

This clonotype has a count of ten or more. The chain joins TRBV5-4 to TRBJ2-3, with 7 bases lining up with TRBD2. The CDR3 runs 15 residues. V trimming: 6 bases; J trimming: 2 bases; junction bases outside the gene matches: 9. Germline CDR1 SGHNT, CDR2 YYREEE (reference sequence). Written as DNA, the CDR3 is TGTGCCAGCACCCCCAGCGGGGACTCCACAGATACGCAGTATTTT. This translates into CASTPSGDSTDTQYF.

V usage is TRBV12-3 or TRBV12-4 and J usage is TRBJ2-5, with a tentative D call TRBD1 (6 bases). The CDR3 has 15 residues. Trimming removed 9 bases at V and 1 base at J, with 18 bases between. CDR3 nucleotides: TGTGCCAGTGAACAGGGAAGGGAACCCCAAGAGACCCAGTACTTC. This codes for CASEQGREPQETQYF.

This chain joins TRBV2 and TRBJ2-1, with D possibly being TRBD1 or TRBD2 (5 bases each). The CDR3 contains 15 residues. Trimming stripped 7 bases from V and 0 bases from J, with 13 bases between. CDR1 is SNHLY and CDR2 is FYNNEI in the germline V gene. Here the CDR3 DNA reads TGTGCCAGCACCCCCGGGGCTAGCTCCTACAATGAGCAGTTCTTC. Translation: CASTPGASSYNEQFF.

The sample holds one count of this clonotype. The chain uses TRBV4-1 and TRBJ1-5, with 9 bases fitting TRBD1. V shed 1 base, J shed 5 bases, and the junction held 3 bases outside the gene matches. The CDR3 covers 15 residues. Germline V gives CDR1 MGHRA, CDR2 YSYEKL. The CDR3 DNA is TGCGCCAGCAGCCAAGCCCGGGACAGGGATCAGCCCCAGCATTTT. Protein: CASSQARDRDQPQHF.

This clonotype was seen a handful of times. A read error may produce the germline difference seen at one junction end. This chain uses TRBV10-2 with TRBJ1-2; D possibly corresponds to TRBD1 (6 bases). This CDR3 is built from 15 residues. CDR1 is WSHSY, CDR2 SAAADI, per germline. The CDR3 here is CASSEEGGQFYGDTF. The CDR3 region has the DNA TGCGCCAGCAGTGAAGAAGGCGGACAGTTCTATGGCGACACCTTC.

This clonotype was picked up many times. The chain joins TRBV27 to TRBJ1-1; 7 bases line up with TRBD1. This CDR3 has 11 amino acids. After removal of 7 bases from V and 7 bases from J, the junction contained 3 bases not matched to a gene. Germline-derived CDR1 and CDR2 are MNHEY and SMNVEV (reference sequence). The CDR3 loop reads CASTGDSEAFF. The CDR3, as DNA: TGTGCCAGCACCGGGGACAGTGAAGCTTTCTTT.

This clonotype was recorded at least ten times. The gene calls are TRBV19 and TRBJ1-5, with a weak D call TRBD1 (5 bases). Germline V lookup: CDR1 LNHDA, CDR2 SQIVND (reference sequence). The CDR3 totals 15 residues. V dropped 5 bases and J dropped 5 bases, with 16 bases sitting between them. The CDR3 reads CASSVGTRSDQPQHF. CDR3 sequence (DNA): TGTGCCAGTAGTGTCGGGACTCGATCTGATCAGCCCCAGCATTTT.

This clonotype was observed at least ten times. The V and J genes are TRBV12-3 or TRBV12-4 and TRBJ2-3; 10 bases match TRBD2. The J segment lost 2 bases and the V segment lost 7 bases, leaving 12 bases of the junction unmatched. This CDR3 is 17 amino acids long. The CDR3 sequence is CASNDGSSGRPTDTQYF. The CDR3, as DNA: TGTGCCAGCAATGATGGTTCTAGCGGGAGACCCACAGATACGCAGTATTTT.

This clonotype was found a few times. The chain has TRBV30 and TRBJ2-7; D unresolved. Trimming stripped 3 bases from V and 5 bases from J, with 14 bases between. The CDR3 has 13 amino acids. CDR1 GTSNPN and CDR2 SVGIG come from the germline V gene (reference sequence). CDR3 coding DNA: TGTGCCTGGAGCTACGGACCCAACCACGAGCAGTACTTC. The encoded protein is CAWSYGPNHEQYF.

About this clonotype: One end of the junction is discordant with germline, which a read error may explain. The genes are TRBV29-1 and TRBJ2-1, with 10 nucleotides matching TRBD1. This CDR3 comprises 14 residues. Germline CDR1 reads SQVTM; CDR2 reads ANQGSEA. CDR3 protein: CGVEGQGAYNEQFF. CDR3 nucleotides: TGCGGCGTTGAAGGACAGGGGGCCTACAATGAGCAGTTCTTC.